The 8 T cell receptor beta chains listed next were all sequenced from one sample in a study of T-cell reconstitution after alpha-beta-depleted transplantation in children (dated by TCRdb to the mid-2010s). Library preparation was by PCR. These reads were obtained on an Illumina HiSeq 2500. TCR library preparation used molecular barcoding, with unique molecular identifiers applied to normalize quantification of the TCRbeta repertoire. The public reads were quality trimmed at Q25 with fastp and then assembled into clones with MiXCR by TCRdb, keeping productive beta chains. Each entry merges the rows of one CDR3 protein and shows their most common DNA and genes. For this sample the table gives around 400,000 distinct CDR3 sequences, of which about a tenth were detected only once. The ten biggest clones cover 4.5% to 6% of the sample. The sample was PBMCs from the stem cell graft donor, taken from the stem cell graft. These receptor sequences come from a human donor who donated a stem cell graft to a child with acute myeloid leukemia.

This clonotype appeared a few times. For the CDR3, the DNA is TGTGCCAGCAGTTTCGGGAATGACTATGGCTACACCTTC. Protein: CASSFGNDYGYTF. The rearrangement uses TRBV27 and TRBJ1-2, with D unclear. CDR3 size: 13 residues. Trimming stripped 3 bases from V and 3 bases from J, with 8 bases between. CDR1 and CDR2 (germline): MNHEY, SMNVEV (reference sequence).

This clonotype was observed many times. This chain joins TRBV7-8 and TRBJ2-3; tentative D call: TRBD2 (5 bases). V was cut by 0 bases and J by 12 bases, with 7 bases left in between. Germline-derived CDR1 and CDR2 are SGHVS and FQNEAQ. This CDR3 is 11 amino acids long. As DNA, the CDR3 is TGTGCCAGCAGCTTAGCGGACTCTCAGTATTTT. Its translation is CASSLADSQYF.

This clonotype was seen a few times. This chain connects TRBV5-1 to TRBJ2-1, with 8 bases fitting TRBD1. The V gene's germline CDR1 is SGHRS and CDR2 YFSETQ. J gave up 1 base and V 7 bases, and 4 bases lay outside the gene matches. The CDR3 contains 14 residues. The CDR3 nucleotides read TGCGCCAGCGAGACAGGGGTTTCCTACAATGAGCAGTTCTTC. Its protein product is CASETGVSYNEQFF.

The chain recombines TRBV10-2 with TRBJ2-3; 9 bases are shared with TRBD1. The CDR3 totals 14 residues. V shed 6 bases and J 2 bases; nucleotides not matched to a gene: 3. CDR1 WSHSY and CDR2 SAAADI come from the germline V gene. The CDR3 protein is CASSGTGITDTQYF. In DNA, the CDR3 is TGCGCCAGCAGCGGGACAGGGATCACAGATACGCAGTATTTT.

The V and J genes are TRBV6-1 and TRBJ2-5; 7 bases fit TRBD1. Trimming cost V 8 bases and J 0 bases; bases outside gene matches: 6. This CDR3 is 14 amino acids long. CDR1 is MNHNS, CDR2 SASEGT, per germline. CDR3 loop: CASGGTGDQETQYF. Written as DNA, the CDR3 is TGTGCCAGCGGGGGAACAGGGGACCAAGAGACCCAGTACTTC.

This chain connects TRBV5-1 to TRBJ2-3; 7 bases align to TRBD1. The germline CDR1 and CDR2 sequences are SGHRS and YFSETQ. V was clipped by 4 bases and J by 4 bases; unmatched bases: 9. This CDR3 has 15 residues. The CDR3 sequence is CASSRDRVGADTQYF. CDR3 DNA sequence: TGCGCCAGCAGCCGAGACAGGGTTGGGGCAGATACGCAGTATTTT.

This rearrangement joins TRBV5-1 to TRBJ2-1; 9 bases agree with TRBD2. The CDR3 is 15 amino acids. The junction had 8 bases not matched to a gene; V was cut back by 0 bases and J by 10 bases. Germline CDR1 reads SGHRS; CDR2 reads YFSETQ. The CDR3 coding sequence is TGCGCCAGCAGCTTGGGGGGACTAGCTTTTGGGGAGCAGTTCTTC. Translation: CASSLGGLAFGEQFF.

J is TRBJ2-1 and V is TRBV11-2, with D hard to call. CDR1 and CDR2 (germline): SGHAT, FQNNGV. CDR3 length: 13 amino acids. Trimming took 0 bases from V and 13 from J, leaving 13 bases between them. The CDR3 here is CASSLDRTAYQFF. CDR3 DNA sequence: TGTGCCAGCAGCTTAGATCGAACAGCGTATCAGTTCTTC.